This TCR beta chain appears in the sequencing data of a study of blood T cell repertoires in COVID-19. Looking at the study overall: Samples came from the United States, Italy and Spain, spanning acute and convalescent COVID-19. T cells, B-cell-depleted T cells, or PBMCs supplied cDNA or gDNA.

The CDR3 runs 14 residues. Per germline, CDR1 SEHNR and CDR2 FQNEAQ (reference sequence). Trimming took off 3 bases at V and 2 bases at J, with 9 bases between the two ends. Authors' processing steps: From reference gene primer amplification, estimates of nucleated cell counts were derived. Here immunoSEQ multiplex PCR was the method, and the copy in TCRdb shows in-frame clones only, minus some. The V and J calls and clone size were taken over from that table, and D and trimming were inferred from the DNA. The sample includes approximately 100,000 clones, more than 75% of them seen just once. Sequences were obtained from peripheral blood. The chain links TRBV7-9 to TRBJ2-3; the D gene is possibly TRBD2 (5 bases). This receptor was taken from a woman in her 70s with acute or convalescent COVID-19. CDR3 in DNA: TGTGCCAGCAGCTTCGCGGGTAACACAGATACGCAGTATTTT. Protein product: CASSFAGNTDTQYF.